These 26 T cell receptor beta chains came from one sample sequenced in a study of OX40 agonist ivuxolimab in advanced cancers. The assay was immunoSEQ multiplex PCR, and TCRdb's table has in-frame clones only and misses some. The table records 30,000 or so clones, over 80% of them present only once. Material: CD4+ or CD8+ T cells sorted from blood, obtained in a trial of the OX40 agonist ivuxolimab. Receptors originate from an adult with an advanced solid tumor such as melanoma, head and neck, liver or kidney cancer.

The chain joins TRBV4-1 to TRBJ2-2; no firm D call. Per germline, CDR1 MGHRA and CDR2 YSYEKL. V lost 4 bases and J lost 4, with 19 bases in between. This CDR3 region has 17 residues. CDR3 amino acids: CASSPLTSLVGTGELFF. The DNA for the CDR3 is TGCGCCAGCAGCCCCTTGACATCTCTGGTCGGCACCGGGGAGCTGTTTTTT.

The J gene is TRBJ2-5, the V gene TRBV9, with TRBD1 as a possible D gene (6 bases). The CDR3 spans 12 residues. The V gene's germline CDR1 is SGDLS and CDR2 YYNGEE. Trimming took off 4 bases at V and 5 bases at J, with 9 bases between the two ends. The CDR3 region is CASSNRDETQYF. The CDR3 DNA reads TGTGCCAGCAGCAACAGGGACGAGACCCAGTACTTC.

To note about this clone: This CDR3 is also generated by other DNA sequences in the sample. CDR3 nucleotide sequence: TGTGCCAGCAGTGACCTAGCGGGAGGCGATGAGCAGTTCTTC. Translating it yields CASSDLAGGDEQFF. The V call is TRBV6-4, the J call TRBJ2-1, with 11 bases fitting TRBD2. V lost 2 bases to trimming and J lost 8 bases; unmatched junction nucleotides: 2. Per the germline V gene, CDR1 is MRHNA and CDR2 is SNTAGT. The CDR3 has 14 amino acids.

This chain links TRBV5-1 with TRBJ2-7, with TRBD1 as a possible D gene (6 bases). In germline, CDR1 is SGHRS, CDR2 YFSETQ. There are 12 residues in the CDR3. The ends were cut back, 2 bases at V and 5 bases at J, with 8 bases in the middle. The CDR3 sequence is CASSFSGDEQYF. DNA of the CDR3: TGCGCCAGCAGCTTCTCAGGGGACGAGCAGTACTTC.

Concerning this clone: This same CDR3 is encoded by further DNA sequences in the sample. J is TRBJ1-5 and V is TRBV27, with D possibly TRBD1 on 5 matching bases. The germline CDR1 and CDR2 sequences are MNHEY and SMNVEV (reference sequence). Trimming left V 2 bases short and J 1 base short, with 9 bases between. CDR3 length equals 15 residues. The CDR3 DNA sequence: TGTGCCAGCAGTTTAATGGGGACCAGCAATCAGCCCCAGCATTTT. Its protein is CASSLMGTSNQPQHF.

The chain's CDR3 is CAWSNRGTNTEAFF. DNA for the CDR3: TGTGCCTGGAGTAACAGGGGGACGAACACTGAAGCTTTCTTT. The V and J genes are TRBV30 and TRBJ1-1, with 8 bases lining up with TRBD1. V was clipped by 2 bases and J by 1 base; unmatched bases: 3. Per the germline V gene, CDR1 is GTSNPN and CDR2 is SVGIG (reference sequence). The CDR3 has 14 amino acids.

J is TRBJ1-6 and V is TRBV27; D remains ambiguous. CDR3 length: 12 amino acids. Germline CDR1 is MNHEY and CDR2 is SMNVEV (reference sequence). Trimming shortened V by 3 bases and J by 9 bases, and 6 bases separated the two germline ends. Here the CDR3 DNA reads TGTGCCAGCAGTTTTAGCGGTTCACCCCTCCACTTT. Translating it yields CASSFSGSPLHF.

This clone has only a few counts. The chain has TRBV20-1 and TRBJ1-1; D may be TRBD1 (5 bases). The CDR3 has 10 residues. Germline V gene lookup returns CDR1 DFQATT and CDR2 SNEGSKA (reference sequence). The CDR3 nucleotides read TGCAACACAAGGGGCACTGAAGCTTTCTTT. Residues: CNTRGTEAFF.

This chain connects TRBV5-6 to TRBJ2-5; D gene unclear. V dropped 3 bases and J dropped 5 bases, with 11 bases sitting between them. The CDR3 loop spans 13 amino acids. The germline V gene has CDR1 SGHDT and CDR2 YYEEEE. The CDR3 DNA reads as TGTGCCAGCAGCTCCCTCAAGACGGAGACCCAGTACTTC. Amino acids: CASSSLKTETQYF. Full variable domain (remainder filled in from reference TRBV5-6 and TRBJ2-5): DAGVTQSPTHLIKTRGQQVTLRCSPKSGHDTVSWYQQALGQGPQFIFQYYEEEERQRGNFPDRFSGHQFPNYSSELNVNALLLGDSALYLCASSSLKTETQYFGPGTRLLVL.

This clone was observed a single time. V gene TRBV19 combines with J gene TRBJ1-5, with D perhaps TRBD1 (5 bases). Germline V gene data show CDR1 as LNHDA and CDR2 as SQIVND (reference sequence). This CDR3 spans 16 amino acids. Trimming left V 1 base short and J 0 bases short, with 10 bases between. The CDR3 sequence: CASSIGSGYSNQPQHF. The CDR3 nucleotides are TGTGCCAGTAGTATAGGGTCAGGGTATAGCAATCAGCCCCAGCATTTT.

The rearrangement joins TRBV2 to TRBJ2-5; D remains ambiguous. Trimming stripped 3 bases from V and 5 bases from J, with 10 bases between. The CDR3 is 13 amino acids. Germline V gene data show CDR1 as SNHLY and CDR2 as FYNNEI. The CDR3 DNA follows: TGTGCCAGCAGTGATTCTGAGTTGGAGACCCAGTACTTC. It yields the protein CASSDSELETQYF.

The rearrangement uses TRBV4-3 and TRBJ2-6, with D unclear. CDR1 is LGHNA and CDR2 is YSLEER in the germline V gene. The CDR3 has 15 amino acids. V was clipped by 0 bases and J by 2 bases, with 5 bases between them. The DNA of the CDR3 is TGCGCCAGCAGCCAAGATCCGACTGGGGCCAACGTCCTGACTTTC. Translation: CASSQDPTGANVLTF.

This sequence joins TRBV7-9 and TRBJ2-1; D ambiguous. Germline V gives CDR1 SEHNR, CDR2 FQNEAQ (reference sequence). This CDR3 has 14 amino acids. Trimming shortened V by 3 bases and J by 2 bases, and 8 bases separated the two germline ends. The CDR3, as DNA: TGTGCCAGCAGCTTCCTCGTTGCCTACAATGAGCAGTTCTTC. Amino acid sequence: CASSFLVAYNEQFF.

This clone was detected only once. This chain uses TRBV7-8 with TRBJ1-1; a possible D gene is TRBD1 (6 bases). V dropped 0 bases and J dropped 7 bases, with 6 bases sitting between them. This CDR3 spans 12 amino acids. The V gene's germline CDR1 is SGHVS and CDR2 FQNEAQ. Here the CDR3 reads CASSLAQGEAFF. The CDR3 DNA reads TGTGCCAGCAGCTTAGCACAGGGTGAAGCTTTCTTT.

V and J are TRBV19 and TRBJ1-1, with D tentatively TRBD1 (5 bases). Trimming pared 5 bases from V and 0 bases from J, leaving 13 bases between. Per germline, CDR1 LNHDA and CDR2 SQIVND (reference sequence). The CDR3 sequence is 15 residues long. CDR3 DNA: TGTGCCAGTAGTCCCGTGGGGGGGTTGAACACTGAAGCTTTCTTT. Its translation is CASSPVGGLNTEAFF.

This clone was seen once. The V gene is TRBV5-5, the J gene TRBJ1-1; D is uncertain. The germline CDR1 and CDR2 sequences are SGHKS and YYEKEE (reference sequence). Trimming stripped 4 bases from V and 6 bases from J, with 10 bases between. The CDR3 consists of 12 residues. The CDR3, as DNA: TGTGCCAGCAGCGAGGTGCGGGCTGAAGCTTTCTTT. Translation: CASSEVRAEAFF.

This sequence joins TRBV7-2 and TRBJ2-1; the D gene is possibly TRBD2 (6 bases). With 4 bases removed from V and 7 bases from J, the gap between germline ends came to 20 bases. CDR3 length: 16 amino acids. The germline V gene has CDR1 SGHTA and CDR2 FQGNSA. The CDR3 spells CASSSLGLPPGNEQFF. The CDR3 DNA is TGTGCCAGCAGCTCCCTGGGACTTCCCCCAGGGAATGAGCAGTTCTTC.

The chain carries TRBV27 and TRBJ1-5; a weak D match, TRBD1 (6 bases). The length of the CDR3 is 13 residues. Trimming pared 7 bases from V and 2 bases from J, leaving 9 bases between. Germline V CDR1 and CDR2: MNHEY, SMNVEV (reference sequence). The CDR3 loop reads CASKGGGNQPQHF. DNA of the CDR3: TGTGCCAGCAAGGGGGGGGGCAATCAGCCCCAGCATTTT.

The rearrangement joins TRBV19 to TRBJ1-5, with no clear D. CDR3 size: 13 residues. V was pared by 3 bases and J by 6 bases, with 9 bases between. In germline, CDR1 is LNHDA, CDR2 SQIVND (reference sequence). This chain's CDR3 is CASSIGRIQPQHF. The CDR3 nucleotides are TGTGCCAGTAGTATCGGACGGATTCAGCCCCAGCATTTT.

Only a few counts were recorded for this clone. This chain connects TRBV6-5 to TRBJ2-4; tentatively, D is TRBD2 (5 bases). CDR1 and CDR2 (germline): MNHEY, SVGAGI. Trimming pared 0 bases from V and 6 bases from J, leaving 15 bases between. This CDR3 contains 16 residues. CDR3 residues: CASSYSEEGSLNIQYF. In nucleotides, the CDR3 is TGTGCCAGCAGTTACTCGGAGGAAGGCTCCTTAAACATTCAGTACTTC.

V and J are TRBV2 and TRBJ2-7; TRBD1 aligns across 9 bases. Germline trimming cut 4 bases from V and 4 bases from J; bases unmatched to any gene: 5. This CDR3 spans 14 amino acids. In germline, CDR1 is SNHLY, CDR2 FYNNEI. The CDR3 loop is CASSVETGGYEQYF. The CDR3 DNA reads TGTGCCAGCAGTGTTGAGACAGGGGGTTACGAGCAGTACTTC.

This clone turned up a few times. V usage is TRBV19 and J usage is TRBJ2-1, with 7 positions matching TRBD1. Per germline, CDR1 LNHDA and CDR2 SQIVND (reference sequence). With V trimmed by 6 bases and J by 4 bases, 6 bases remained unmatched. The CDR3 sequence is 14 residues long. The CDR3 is CASSVTGYYNEQFF. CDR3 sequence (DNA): TGTGCCAGTAGCGTGACAGGGTATTACAATGAGCAGTTCTTC.

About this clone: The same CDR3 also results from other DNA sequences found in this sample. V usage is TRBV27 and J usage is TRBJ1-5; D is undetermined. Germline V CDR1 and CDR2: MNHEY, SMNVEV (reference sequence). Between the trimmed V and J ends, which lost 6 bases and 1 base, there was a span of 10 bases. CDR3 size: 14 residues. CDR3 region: CASSLRGSNQPQHF. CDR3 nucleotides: TGTGCCAGCAGCCTACGGGGAAGCAATCAGCCCCAGCATTTT.

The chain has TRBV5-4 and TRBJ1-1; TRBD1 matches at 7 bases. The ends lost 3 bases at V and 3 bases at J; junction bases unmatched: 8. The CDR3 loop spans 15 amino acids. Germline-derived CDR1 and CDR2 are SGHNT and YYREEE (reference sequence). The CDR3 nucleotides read TGTGCCAGCAGCTGGGGGACAGAAAAGCACACTGAAGCTTTCTTT. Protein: CASSWGTEKHTEAFF.

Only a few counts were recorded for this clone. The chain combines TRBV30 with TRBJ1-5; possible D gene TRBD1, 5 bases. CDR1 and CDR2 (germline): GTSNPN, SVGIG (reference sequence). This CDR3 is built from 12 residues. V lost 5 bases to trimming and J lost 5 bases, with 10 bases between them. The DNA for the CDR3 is TGTGCCTGGGGGGCCGGCGATCAGCCCCAGCATTTT. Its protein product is CAWGAGDQPQHF.

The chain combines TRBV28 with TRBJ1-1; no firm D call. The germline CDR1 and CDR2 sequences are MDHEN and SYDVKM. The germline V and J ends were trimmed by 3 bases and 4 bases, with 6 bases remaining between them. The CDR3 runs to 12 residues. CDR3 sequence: CASSLVGTEAFF. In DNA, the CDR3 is TGTGCCAGCAGTTTGGTAGGCACTGAAGCTTTCTTT.